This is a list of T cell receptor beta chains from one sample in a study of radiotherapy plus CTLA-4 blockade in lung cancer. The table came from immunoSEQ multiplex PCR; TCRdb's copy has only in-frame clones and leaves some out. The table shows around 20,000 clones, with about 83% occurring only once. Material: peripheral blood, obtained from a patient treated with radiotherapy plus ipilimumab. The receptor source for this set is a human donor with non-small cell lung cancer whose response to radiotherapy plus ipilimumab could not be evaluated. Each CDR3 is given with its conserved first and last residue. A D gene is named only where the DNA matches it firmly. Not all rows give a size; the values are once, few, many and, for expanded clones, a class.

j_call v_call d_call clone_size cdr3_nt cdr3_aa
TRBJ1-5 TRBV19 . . TGTGCCAGTAGTATCTCCCAGGGGCGGCAGCCCCAGCATTTT CASSISQGRQPQHF
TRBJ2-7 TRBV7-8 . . TGTGCCAGCAGCCCCGTAACGAGAACCTACGAGCAGTACTTC CASSPVTRTYEQYF
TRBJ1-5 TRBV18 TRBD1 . TGTGCCAGCTCACCGACAGGGGGCGAGACTCAGCCCCAGCATTTT CASSPTGGETQPQHF
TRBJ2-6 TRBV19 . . TGTGCCAGTGACCGACTCGATGGGGCCAACGTCCTGACTTTC CASDRLDGANVLTF
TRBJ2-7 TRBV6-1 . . TGTGCCAGCAGTGACAGGACTCAAAGACCGTACGAGCAGTACTTC CASSDRTQRPYEQYF
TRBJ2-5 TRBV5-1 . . TGCGCCAGCAGCTCCTGGGACGGGAAGGGGGCCCAGTACTTC CASSSWDGKGAQYF
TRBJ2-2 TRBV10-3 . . TGTGCCCTACAGGAAGTTCTCAGCACCGGGGAGCTGTTTTTT CALQEVLSTGELFF
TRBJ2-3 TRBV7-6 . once TGTGCCAGCAGCCTGTACACAGATACGCAGTATTTT CASSLYTDTQYF
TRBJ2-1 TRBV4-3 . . TGCGCCAGCAGCCAAGAAGGGGGTTCCTACAATGAGCAGTTCTTC CASSQEGGSYNEQFF
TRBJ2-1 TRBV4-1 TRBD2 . TGCGCCAGCAGCCAAGATTCCGCGGGGGAGGGACCCTACAATGAGCAGTTCTTC CASSQDSAGEGPYNEQFF
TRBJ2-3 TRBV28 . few TGTGCCAGCAGTTTTCTGTCAGGGACAGATACGCAGTATTTT CASSFLSGTDTQYF
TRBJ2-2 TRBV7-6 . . TGTGCCAGCAGCCCCCGTGGGGAGCTGTTTTTT CASSPRGELFF
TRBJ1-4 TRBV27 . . TGTGCCAGCACCGCGGGCGGTGAAAAACTGTTTTTT CASTAGGEKLFF
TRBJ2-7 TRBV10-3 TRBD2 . TGTGCCATCACTAAGACTAGCGGGGGGAATGACTCCTACGAGCAGTACTTC CAITKTSGGNDSYEQYF
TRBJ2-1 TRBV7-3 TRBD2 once TGTGCCAGCAGCGGACTAGCGGGAGCTTTTCCCTACAATGAGCAGTTCTTC CASSGLAGAFPYNEQFF